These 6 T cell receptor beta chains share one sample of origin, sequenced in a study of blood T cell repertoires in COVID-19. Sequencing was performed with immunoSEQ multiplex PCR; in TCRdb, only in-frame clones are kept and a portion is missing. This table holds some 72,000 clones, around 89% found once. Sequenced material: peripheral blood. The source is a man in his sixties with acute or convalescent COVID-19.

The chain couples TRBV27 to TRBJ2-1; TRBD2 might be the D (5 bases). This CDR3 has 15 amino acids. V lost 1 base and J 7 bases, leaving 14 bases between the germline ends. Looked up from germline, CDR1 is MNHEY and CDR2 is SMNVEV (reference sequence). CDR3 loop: CASSLLATERNEQFF. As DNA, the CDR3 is TGTGCCAGCAGTTTATTAGCGACGGAGAGGAATGAGCAGTTCTTC.

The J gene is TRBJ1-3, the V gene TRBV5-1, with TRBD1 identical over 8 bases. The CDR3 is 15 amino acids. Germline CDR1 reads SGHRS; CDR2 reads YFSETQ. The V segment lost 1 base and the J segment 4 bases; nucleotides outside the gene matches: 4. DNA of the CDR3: TGCGCCAGCAGCTTGCGACAGGGGTACGGAAACACCATATATTTT. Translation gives CASSLRQGYGNTIYF.

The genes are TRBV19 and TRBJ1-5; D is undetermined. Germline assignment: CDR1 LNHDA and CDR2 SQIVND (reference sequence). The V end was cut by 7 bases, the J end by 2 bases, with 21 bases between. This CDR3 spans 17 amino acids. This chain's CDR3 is CASNLKASGYGNQPQHF. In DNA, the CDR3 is TGTGCCAGTAACCTAAAGGCGTCGGGATATGGCAATCAGCCCCAGCATTTT.

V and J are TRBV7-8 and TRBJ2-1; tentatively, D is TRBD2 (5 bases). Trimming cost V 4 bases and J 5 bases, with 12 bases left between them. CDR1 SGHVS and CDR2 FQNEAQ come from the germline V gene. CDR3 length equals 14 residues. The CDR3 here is CASSSREGNNEQFF. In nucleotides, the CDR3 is TGTGCCAGCAGCTCACGAGAGGGCAACAATGAGCAGTTCTTC.

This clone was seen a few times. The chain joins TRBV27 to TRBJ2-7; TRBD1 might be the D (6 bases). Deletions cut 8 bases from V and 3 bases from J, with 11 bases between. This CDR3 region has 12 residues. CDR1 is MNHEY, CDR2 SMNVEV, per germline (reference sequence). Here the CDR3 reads CASGQRYYEQYF. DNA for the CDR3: TGTGCCAGCGGACAGCGATACTACGAGCAGTACTTC.

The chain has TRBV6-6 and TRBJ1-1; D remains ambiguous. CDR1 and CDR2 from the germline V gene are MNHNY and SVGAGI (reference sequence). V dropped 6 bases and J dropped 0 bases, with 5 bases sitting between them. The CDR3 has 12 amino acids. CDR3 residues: CASSPMNTEAFF. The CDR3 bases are TGTGCCAGCAGCCCCATGAACACTGAAGCTTTCTTT.